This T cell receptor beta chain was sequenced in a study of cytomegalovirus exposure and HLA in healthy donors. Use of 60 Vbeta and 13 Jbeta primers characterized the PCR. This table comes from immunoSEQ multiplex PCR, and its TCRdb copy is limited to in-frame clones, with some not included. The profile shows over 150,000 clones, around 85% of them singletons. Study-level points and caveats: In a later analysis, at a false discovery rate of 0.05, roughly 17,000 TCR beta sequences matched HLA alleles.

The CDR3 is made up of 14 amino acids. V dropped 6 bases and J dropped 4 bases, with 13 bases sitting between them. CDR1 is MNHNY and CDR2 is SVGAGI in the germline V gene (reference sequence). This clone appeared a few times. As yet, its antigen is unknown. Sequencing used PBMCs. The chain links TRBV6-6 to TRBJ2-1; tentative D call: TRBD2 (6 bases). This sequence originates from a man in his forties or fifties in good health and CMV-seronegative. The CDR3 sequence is CASSPTGTYNEQFF. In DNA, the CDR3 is TGTGCCAGCAGCCCAACCGGGACTTACAATGAGCAGTTCTTC.